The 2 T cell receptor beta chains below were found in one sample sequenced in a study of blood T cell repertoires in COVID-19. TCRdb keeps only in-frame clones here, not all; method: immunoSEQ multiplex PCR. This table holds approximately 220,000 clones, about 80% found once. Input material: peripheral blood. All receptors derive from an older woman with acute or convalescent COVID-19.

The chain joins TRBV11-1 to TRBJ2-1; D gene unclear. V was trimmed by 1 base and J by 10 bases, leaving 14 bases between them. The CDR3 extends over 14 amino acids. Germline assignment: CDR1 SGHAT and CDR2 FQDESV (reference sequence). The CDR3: CASSLETHRVEQFF. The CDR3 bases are TGTGCCAGCAGCTTAGAGACCCACCGGGTGGAGCAGTTCTTC.

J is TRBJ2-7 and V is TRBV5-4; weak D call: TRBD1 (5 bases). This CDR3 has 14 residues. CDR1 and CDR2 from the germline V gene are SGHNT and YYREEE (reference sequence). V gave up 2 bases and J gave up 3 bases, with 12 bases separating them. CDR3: CASSFNRNFYEQYF. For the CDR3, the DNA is TGTGCCAGCAGCTTTAACAGGAATTTCTACGAGCAGTACTTC.